Listed below are T cell receptor beta chains from one sample, sequenced in a study of OX40 agonist ivuxolimab in advanced cancers. Sequenced by immunoSEQ multiplex PCR; TCRdb stores in-frame clones only, minus some. The sample lists around 90,000 clones; about 94% were seen once. This specimen was CD4+ or CD8+ T cells sorted from blood, taken in a trial of the OX40 agonist ivuxolimab. These receptors were taken from an adult with an advanced solid tumor such as melanoma, head and neck, liver or kidney cancer. Each CDR3 is given with its conserved first and last residue. D genes are given only for firm matches. Expanded clones are given a class, and other clones once, few, many or no size at all.

once	TRBD1	TRBV28	TRBJ2-7	CASSSPTGMDFYEQYF	TGTGCCAGCAGTTCGCCGACAGGGATGGACTTTTACGAGCAGTACTTC
NA	NA	TRBV29-1	TRBJ2-1	CSVAGVYVANYNEQFF	TGCAGCGTTGCAGGGGTTTATGTCGCGAACTACAATGAGCAGTTCTTC
NA	NA	TRBV28	TRBJ2-3	CASTVPGGTQYF	TGTGCCAGCACCGTACCCGGCGGTACGCAGTATTTT
NA	TRBD1	TRBV18	TRBJ2-7	CASSTTITGGESYEQYF	TGTGCCAGCTCTACCACGATTACAGGGGGCGAATCCTACGAGCAGTACTTC
NA	TRBD2	TRBV19	TRBJ2-2	CASTRAGVASGELFF	TGTGCCAGTACCCGAGCGGGAGTAGCGTCCGGGGAGCTGTTTTTT
NA	NA	TRBV25-1	TRBJ2-5	CASISQGETQYF	TGTGCCAGCATATCTCAGGGGGAGACCCAGTACTTC
once	NA	TRBV11-2	TRBJ2-1	CASSLGPRDQQFF	TGTGCCAGCAGCTTAGGGCCCCGGGACCAGCAGTTCTTC
NA	NA	TRBV11-2	TRBJ1-1	CASSTLSAGGTEAFF	TGTGCCAGCAGCACCCTGTCCGCCGGGGGGACTGAAGCTTTCTTT
NA	NA	TRBV29-1	TRBJ2-7	CSVETDYEQYF	TGCAGCGTTGAAACAGATTACGAGCAGTACTTC
NA	NA	TRBV11-2	TRBJ2-5	CASSLDSSETQYF	TGTGCCAGCAGCTTAGATAGCAGTGAGACCCAGTACTTC
NA	NA	TRBV18	TRBJ2-3	CASSWNERISTDTQYF	TGTGCCAGCTCATGGAACGAGCGTATTAGCACAGATACGCAGTATTTT